This TCR beta chain is from a study of CD8 T cells in Susac syndrome. Random hexamers were used to reverse transcribe 0.5 to 1 ug of RNA. TCRdb processed the immunoSEQ multiplex PCR reads anew with MiXCR; each CDR3 protein has one entry. This table holds about 190,000 distinct CDR3 sequences, around 90% found once. The CDR3 runs 16 residues. The germline V gene has CDR1 SNHLY and CDR2 FYNNEI. Trimming took 3 bases from V and 9 from J; bases not matched to a gene: 10. The sequenced sample was CD4+ T cells from PBMCs. The genes are TRBV2 and TRBJ1-6, with 8 bases lining up with TRBD1. The TCR was taken from a human donor with Susac syndrome. The CDR3 nucleotides read TGTGCCAGCAGTGATACAGGGGGGACAGTAAGTTCACCCCTCCACTTT. This translates into CASSDTGGTVSSPLHF. The entire variable domain, with the rest obtained from reference TRBV2 and TRBJ1-6, is as follows: EPEVTQTPSHQVTQMGQEVILRCVPISNHLYFYWYRQILGQKVEFLVSFYNNEISEKSEIFDDQFSVERPDGSNFTLKIRSTKLEDSAMYFCASSDTGGTVSSPLHFGNGTRLTVT.